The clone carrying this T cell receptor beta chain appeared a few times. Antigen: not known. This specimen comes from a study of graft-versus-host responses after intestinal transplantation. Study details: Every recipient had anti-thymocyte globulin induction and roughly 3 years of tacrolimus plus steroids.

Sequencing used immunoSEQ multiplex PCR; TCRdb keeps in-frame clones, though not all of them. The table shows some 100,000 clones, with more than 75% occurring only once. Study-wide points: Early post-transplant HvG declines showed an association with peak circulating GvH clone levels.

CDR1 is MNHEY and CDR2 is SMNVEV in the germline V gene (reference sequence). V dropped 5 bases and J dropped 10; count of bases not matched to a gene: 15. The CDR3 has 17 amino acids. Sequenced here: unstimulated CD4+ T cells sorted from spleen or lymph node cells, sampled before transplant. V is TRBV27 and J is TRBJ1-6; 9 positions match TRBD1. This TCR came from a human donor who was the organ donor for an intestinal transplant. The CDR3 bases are TGTGCCAGCAGTCGTATTACCGGGACAGGGCTTGGATCACCCCTCCACTTT. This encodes CASSRITGTGLGSPLHF.